The clone carrying this T cell receptor (beta chain) was observed a few times. Its specificity is unknown. This CDR3 comprises 14 residues. V gave up 3 bases and J gave up 5 bases, with 11 bases separating them. CDR1 and CDR2 (germline): SEHNR, FQNEAQ (reference sequence). The data belong to a study of blood T cells in healthy people across ages. Study background: Using template switching, researchers captured about one barcoded beta molecule for each two T cells. Study-level points and caveats: With age, beta diversity per million T cells declined roughly linearly, significantly by about 37.

The donors, all healthy, were Caucasians living in Russia, aged roughly 6 to 100. Extracted total RNA amounted to at least 6 micrograms for each sample. A second roughly 6 to 11 cycle PCR used barcoded and J-beta primers. In TCRdb, the 5' RACE reads were re-called with MiXCR into one record per CDR3 protein. Of approximately 800,000 distinct CDR3 sequences listed, more than 50% are singletons. The clonotype was recovered from a middle-aged man in good health. Sequenced: blood. This sequence joins TRBV7-9 and TRBJ2-1; TRBD1 might be the D (6 bases). The CDR3 sequence is CASSFKDSNNEQFF. CDR3 sequence (DNA): TGTGCCAGCAGCTTTAAGGACAGTAACAATGAGCAGTTCTTC.